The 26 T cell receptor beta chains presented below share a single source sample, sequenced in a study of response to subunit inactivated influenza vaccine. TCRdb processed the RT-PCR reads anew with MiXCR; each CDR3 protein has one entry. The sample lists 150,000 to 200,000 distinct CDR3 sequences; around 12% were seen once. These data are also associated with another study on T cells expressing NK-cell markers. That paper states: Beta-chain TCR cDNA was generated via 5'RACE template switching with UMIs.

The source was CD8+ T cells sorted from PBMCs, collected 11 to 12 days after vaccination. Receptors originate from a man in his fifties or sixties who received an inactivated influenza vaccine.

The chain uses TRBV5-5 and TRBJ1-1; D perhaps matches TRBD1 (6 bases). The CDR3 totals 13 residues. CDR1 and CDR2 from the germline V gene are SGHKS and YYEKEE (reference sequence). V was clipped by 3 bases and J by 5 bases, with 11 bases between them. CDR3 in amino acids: CASSSYGTTEAFF. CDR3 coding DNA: TGTGCCAGCAGCTCATATGGGACAACTGAAGCTTTCTTT.

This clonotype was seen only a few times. The DNA of the CDR3 is TGTGCCATCAGACCCGGTAGCGGGAGGGCCCTCCACGAGCAGTACTTC. Its protein product is CAIRPGSGRALHEQYF. The rearrangement links TRBV10-3 to TRBJ2-7; 11 bases are a match to TRBD2. V gave up 6 bases and J gave up 5 bases; unmatched junction bases: 12. The germline V gene has CDR1 ENHRY and CDR2 SYGVKD. The CDR3 has 16 residues.

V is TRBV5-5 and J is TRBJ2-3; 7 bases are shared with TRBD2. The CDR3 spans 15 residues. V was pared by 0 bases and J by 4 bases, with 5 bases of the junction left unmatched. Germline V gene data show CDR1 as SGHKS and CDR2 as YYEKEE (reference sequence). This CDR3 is CASSLDGGGPDTQYF. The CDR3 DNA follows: TGTGCCAGCAGCTTGGATGGGGGGGGTCCAGATACGCAGTATTTT.

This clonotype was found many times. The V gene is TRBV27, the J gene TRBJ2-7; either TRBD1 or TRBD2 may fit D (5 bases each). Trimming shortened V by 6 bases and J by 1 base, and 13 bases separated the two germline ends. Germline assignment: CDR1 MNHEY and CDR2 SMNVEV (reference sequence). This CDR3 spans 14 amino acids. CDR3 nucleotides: TGTGCCAGCAGAAAACCGGGACGTTCCTACGAGCAGTACTTC. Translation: CASRKPGRSYEQYF.

The CDR3 DNA sequence: TGTGCCAGCAGCTCAAGGGCCACAGCAGTCGCCGGCGAGCAGTACTTC. It yields the protein CASSSRATAVAGEQYF. The chain carries TRBV7-2 and TRBJ2-7; no definite D call. Trimming cost V 4 bases and J 6 bases, with 22 bases left between them. The CDR3 extends over 16 amino acids. Germline V gives CDR1 SGHTA, CDR2 FQGNSA.

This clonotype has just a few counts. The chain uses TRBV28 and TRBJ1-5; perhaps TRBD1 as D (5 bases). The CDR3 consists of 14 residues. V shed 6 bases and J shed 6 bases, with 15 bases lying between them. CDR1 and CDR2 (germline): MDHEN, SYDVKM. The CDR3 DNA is TGTGCCAGCAGCCTATCGGGGGGAAGTCAGCCCCAGCATTTT. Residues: CASSLSGGSQPQHF.

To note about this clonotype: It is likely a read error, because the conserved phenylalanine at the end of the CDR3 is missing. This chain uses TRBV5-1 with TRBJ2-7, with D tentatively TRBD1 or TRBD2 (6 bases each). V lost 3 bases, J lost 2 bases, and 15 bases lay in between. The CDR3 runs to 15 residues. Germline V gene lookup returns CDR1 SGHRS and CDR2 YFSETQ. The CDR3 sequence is CASSSTRDTTYEQYL. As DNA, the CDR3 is TGCGCCAGCAGCTCTACGCGGGACACCACCTACGAGCAGTACTTA.

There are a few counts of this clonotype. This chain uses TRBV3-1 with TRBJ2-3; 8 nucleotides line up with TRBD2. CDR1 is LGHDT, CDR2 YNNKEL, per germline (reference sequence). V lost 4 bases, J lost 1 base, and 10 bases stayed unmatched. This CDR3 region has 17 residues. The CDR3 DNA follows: TGTGCCAGCAGCCCTGGACTAGCCCTCTTAGGCACAGATACGCAGTATTTT. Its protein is CASSPGLALLGTDTQYF.

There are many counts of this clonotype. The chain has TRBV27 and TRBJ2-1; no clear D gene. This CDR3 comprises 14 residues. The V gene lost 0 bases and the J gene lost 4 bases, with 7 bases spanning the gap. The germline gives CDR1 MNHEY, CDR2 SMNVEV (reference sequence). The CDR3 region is CASSLSSAYNEQFF. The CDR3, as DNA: TGTGCCAGCAGTTTATCGTCAGCTTACAATGAGCAGTTCTTC.

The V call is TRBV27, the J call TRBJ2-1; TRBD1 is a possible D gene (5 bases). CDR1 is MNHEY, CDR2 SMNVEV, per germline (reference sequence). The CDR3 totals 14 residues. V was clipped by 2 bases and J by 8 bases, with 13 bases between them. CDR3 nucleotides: TGTGCCAGCAGTTTAGGGTACCTAGGGGATGAGCAGTTCTTC. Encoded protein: CASSLGYLGDEQFF.

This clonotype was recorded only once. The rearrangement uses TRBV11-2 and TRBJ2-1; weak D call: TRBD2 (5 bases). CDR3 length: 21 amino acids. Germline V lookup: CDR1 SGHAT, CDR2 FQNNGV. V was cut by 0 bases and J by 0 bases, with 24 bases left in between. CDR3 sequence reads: CASSLEVGSLAPESSYNEQFF. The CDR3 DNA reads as TGTGCCAGCAGCTTAGAGGTTGGGAGTCTAGCTCCCGAAAGCTCCTACAATGAGCAGTTCTTC.

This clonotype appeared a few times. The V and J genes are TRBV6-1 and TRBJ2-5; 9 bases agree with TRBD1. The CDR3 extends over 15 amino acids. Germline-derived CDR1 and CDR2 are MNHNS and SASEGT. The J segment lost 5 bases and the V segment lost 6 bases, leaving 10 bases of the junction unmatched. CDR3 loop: CASSVAGGQGETQYF. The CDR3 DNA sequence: TGTGCCAGCAGCGTTGCCGGTGGACAGGGGGAGACCCAGTACTTC.

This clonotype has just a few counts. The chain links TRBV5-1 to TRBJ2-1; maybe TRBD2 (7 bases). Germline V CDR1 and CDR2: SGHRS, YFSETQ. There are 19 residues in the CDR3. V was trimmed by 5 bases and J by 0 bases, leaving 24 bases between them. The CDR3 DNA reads TGCGCCAGCAGAAAAACGACAAATTGGGGGGGCAGCTCCTACAATGAGCAGTTCTTC. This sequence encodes CASRKTTNWGGSSYNEQFF.

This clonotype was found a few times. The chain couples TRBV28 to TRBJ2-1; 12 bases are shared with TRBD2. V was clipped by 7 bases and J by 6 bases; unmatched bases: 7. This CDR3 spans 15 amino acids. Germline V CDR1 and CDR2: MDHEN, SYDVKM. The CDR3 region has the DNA TGTGCCAGCAAACCAGGACTAGCGGGATTCAATGAGCAGTTCTTC. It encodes CASKPGLAGFNEQFF.

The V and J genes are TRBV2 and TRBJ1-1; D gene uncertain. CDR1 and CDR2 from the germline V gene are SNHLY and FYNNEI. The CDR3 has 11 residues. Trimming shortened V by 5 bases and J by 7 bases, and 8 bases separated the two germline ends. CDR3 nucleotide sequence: TGTGCCAGCAGTTCGCGAGGTGAAGCTTTCTTT. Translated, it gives CASSSRGEAFF.

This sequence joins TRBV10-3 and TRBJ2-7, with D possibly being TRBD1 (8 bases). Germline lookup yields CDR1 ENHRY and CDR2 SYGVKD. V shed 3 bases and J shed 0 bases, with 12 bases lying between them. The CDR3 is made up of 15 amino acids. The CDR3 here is CAISEAGQDSYEQYF. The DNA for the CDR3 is TGTGCCATCAGTGAAGCGGGACAGGACTCCTACGAGCAGTACTTC.

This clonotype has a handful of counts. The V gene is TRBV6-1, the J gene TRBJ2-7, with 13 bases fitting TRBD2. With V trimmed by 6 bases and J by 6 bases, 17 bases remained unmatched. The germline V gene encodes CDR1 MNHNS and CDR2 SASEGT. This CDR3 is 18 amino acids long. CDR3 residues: CASRESPPRLAGGFEQYF. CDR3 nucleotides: TGTGCCAGCAGAGAATCCCCCCCCCGACTAGCGGGGGGTTTCGAGCAGTACTTC.

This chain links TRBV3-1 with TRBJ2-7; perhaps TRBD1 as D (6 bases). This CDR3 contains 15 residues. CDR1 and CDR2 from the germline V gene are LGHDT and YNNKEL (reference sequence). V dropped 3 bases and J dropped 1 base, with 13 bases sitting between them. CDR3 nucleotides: TGTGCCAGCAGCCATTTTCAGGGGAAGTCCTACGAGCAGTACTTC. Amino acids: CASSHFQGKSYEQYF.

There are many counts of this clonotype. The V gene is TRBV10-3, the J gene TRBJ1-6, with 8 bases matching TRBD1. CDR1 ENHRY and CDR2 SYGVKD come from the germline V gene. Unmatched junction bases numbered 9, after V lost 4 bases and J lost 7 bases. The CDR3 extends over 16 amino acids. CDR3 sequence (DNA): TGTGCCATCAGTGCGGACAGGGCGGGGGGGAATTCACCCCTCCACTTT. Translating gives CAISADRAGGNSPLHF.

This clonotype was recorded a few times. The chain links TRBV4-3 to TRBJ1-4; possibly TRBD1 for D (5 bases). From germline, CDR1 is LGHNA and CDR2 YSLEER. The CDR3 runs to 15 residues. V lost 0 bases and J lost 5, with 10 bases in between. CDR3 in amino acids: CASSQDSRENEKLFF. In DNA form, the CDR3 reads TGCGCCAGCAGCCAAGATAGCAGGGAGAATGAAAAACTGTTTTTT.

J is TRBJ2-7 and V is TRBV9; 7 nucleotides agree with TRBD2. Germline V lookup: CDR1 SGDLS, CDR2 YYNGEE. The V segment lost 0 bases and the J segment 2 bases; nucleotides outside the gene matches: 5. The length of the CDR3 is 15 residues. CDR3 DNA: TGTGCCAGCAGCGTAGCTGCGGGAGTAGCCTACGAGCAGTACTTC. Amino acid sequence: CASSVAAGVAYEQYF.

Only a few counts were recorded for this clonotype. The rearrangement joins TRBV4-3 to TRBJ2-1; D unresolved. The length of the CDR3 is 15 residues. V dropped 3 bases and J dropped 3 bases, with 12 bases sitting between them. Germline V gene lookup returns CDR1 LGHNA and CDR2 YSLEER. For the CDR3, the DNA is TGCGCCAGCAGCCAGTCCTGGGTTGACTACAATGAGCAGTTCTTC. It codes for CASSQSWVDYNEQFF.

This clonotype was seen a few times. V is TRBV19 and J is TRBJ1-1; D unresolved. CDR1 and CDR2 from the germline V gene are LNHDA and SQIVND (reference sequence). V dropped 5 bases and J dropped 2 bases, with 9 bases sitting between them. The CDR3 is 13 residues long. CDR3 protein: CASSLHANTEAFF. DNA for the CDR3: TGTGCCAGTAGTCTTCACGCTAACACTGAAGCTTTCTTT.

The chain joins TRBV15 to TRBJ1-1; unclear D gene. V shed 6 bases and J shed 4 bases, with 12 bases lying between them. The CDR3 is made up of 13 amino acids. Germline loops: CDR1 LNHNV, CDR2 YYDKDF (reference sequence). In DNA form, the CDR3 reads TGTGCCACCAGTCAGAACGGTGGCACTGAAGCTTTCTTT. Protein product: CATSQNGGTEAFF.

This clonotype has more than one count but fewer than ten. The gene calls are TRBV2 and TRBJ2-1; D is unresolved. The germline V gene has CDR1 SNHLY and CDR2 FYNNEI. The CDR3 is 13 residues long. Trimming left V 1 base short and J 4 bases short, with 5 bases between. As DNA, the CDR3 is TGTGCCAGCAGTGAAGGGTCTTACAATGAGCAGTTCTTC. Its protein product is CASSEGSYNEQFF.

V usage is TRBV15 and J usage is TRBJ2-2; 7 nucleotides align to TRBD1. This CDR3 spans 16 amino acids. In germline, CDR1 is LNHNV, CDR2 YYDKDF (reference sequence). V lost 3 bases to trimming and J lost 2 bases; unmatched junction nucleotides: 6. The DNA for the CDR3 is TGTGCCACCAGCAGTGAGGGGGCCCAAAACACCGGGGAGCTGTTTTTT. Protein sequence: CATSSEGAQNTGELFF.